This TCR beta chain was captured in a study of CD8 T cells in ankylosing spondylitis. CDR3 length: 14 amino acids. V was cut by 5 bases and J by 4 bases, with 12 bases left in between. CDR1 SGHVS and CDR2 FQNEAQ come from the germline V gene. This clonotype has ten or more counts. Its matching antigen is unknown. Study results and limitations: Significant enrichment of disease-linked clones was reported in matched ankylosing spondylitis synovial fluid. Several highly homologous variants formed a TCR beta motif that appeared characteristic of ankylosing spondylitis blood.

Quantitative 5'-RACE with molecular barcodes produced the TCR beta libraries. From the 5' RACE reads, TCRdb called clonotypes with MiXCR, one entry per CDR3 protein. The sample contains around 480,000 distinct CDR3 sequences, approximately 17% of which appear only once. This sequence was found in a male donor with ankylosing spondylitis. The specimen sequenced was blood, either unsorted or a sorted T cell fraction (not recorded which). This chain joins TRBV7-8 and TRBJ2-1; D possibly uses TRBD1 or TRBD2 (5 bases each). Here the CDR3 reads CASSRTGAYNEQFF. For the CDR3, the DNA is TGTGCCAGCAGCCGAACCGGGGCTTACAATGAGCAGTTCTTC.